Listed here are 21 T cell receptor beta chains from one sample, sequenced in a study of cytomegalovirus exposure and HLA in healthy donors. PCR primers comprised 60 Vbeta and 13 Jbeta primers. TCRdb keeps only in-frame clones here, not all; method: immunoSEQ multiplex PCR. The sample lists about 200,000 clones, about 81% occurring once. Sequenced material: PBMCs. All receptors come from a woman between 50 and 59 years old in good health and CMV-seropositive.

This clone occurred once. The chain combines TRBV28 with TRBJ1-4; 7 nucleotides line up with TRBD1. Germline V CDR1 and CDR2: MDHEN, SYDVKM. This CDR3 spans 13 amino acids. Trimming took 9 bases from V and 4 from J; bases not matched to a gene: 5. The CDR3 protein is CASTGQINEKLFF. As DNA, the CDR3 is TGTGCCAGTACGGGACAGATTAATGAAAAACTGTTTTTT.

The CDR3 DNA reads TGCGCCAGCAGCTTGGGGCCGGGACAGCGGGCAGATACGCAGTATTTT. Protein: CASSLGPGQRADTQYF. The chain has TRBV5-1 and TRBJ2-3, with D possibly TRBD1 on 7 matching bases. Per germline, CDR1 SGHRS and CDR2 YFSETQ. CDR3 length equals 16 residues. V was cut by 0 bases and J by 4 bases, with 15 bases left in between.

This clone was recorded only once. The chain recombines TRBV7-9 with TRBJ1-2; TRBD1 matches at 12 bases. Trimming at V came to 5 bases and at J to 4 bases, leaving 8 bases not matched to a gene. The germline V gene has CDR1 SEHNR and CDR2 FQNEAQ (reference sequence). The CDR3 consists of 16 residues. The CDR3 DNA reads TGTGCCAGCAGCGCTAGGGACAGGGGGCGCGGCTATGGCTACACCTTC. This encodes CASSARDRGRGYGYTF. The full variable domain, with the rest looked up from reference TRBV7-9 and TRBJ1-2, is DTGVSQNPRHKITKRGQNVTFRCDPISEHNRLYWYRQTLGQGPEFLTYFQNEAQLEKSRLLSDRFSAERPKGSFSTLEIQRTEQGDSAMYLCASSARDRGRGYGYTFGSGTRLTVV.

This chain links TRBV28 with TRBJ1-2; weak D call: TRBD1 (6 bases). V lost 6 bases and J lost 3, with 11 bases in between. Germline V lookup: CDR1 MDHEN, CDR2 SYDVKM. This CDR3 comprises 13 residues. Written as DNA, the CDR3 is TGTGCCAGCAGCCGACAGGAGTACTATGGCTACACCTTC. Amino acids: CASSRQEYYGYTF.

The chain employs TRBV6-5 and TRBJ1-2, with 9 bases identical to TRBD1. In germline, CDR1 is MNHEY, CDR2 SVGAGI. The CDR3 sequence is 15 residues long. Unmatched junction bases numbered 7, after V lost 4 bases and J lost 4 bases. CDR3 amino acids: CASSSLQGAGYGYTF. CDR3 DNA: TGTGCCAGCAGTTCACTACAGGGGGCTGGCTATGGCTACACCTTC.

V and J are TRBV28 and TRBJ2-5; a possible D gene is TRBD1 (5 bases). Looked up from germline, CDR1 is MDHEN and CDR2 is SYDVKM. The CDR3 consists of 14 residues. V lost 6 bases, J lost 5 bases, and 16 bases lay in between. The DNA of the CDR3 is TGTGCCAGCAGCGTAAGGGGTGTCTGGGAGACCCAGTACTTC. Translated: CASSVRGVWETQYF.

CDR3 DNA: TGTGCCACCAGTGAGGGGAGGCAAGAGACCCAGTACTTC. Its protein is CATSEGRQETQYF. This chain links TRBV15 with TRBJ2-5; D is perhaps TRBD2 (6 bases). This CDR3 has 13 residues. The germline gives CDR1 LNHNV, CDR2 YYDKDF (reference sequence). V was trimmed by 6 bases and J by 2 bases, leaving 10 bases between them.

V is TRBV27 and J is TRBJ2-6; D is ambiguous. Germline CDR1 is MNHEY and CDR2 is SMNVEV (reference sequence). The CDR3 is 19 amino acids. The ends were cut back, 3 bases at V and 0 bases at J, with 18 bases in the middle. The CDR3 is CASSFLMIDPSSGANVLTF. The CDR3 DNA follows: TGTGCCAGCAGTTTCCTGATGATCGATCCTAGCTCTGGGGCCAACGTCCTGACTTTC.

A note on this clone: One end of the junction fails to match germline, which may point to a read error. The V gene is TRBV5-5, the J gene TRBJ1-2; no definite D call. This CDR3 contains 14 residues. In germline, CDR1 is SGHKS, CDR2 YYEKEE (reference sequence). CDR3 nucleotide sequence: TGCGCCAGCAGCCAAGATGTAGGGAGGTTTGGCTACACCTTC. Its translation: CASSQDVGRFGYTF.

The rearrangement links TRBV7-9 to TRBJ1-2, with 9 bases matching TRBD1. Germline V gene data show CDR1 as SEHNR and CDR2 as FQNEAQ (reference sequence). V was pared by 5 bases and J by 4 bases, with 11 bases of the junction left unmatched. This CDR3 has 16 residues. Here the CDR3 DNA reads TGTGCCAGCAGCACTAATACAGGGGGCGCGGGCTATGGCTACACCTTC. Translation: CASSTNTGGAGYGYTF. The full variable domain, its missing parts supplied by reference TRBV7-9 and TRBJ1-2, is DTGVSQNPRHKITKRGQNVTFRCDPISEHNRLYWYRQTLGQGPEFLTYFQNEAQLEKSRLLSDRFSAERPKGSFSTLEIQRTEQGDSAMYLCASSTNTGGAGYGYTFGSGTRLTVV.

This chain joins TRBV10-3 and TRBJ2-1; possibly TRBD2 for D (8 bases). This CDR3 spans 15 amino acids. V was trimmed by 7 bases and J by 8 bases, leaving 21 bases between them. In germline, CDR1 is ENHRY, CDR2 SYGVKD. CDR3 nucleotide sequence: TGTGCCATCACGGTGGGGACTAGAGGGGGCGATGAGCAGTTCTTC. It codes for CAITVGTRGGDEQFF.

J is TRBJ2-6 and V is TRBV7-9, with 8 bases identical to TRBD1. This CDR3 has 18 residues. The germline gives CDR1 SEHNR, CDR2 FQNEAQ (reference sequence). V lost 2 bases, J lost 0 bases, and 6 bases stayed unmatched. CDR3 protein: CASSLQTGVASGANVLTF. CDR3 bases: TGTGCCAGCAGCTTACAGACAGGGGTCGCCTCTGGGGCCAACGTCCTGACTTTC.

V is TRBV11-2 and J is TRBJ2-5; the match to TRBD2 covers 7 bases. V dropped 0 bases and J dropped 1; count of bases not matched to a gene: 2. This CDR3 comprises 15 residues. CDR1 is SGHAT, CDR2 FQNNGV, per germline. As DNA, the CDR3 is TGTGCCAGCAGCTTAGAGGGGGGGGTCCAAGAGACCCAGTACTTC. This sequence encodes CASSLEGGVQETQYF.

The gene calls are TRBV4-1 and TRBJ2-3; D remains ambiguous. V dropped 0 bases and J dropped 4 bases, with 14 bases sitting between them. This CDR3 is built from 16 residues. Germline CDR1 is MGHRA and CDR2 is YSYEKL. The CDR3 reads CASSQEKQMGADTQYF. CDR3 coding DNA: TGCGCCAGCAGCCAAGAGAAGCAAATGGGCGCAGATACGCAGTATTTT.

The chain is built from TRBV29-1 and TRBJ2-5; 7 bases line up with TRBD2. The ends lost 6 bases at V and 3 bases at J; junction bases unmatched: 4. This CDR3 comprises 12 residues. Germline V gives CDR1 SQVTM, CDR2 ANQGSEA. The CDR3 nucleotides read TGCAGCGTAATCCGGGGGGAAGAGACCCAGTACTTC. Translation: CSVIRGEETQYF. Complete variable domain (other parts from reference TRBV29-1 and TRBJ2-5): SAVISQKPSRDICQRGTSLTIQCQVDSQVTMMFWYRQQPGQSLTLIATANQGSEATYESGFVIDKFPISRPNLTFSTLTVSNMSPEDSSIYLCSVIRGEETQYFGPGTRLLVL.

This clone has a single count. The V and J genes are TRBV21-1 and TRBJ2-7; the table calls TRBD2, which could not be checked here. TRBV21-1 is tagged as a pseudogene. The CDR3 is 13 residues long. CDR3 region: CASPDLAYEWQYF. The CDR3 DNA follows: TGTGCCAGCCCTGATCTAGCCTACGAGTGGCAGTACTTC.

This clone was detected only a few times. V usage is TRBV30 and J usage is TRBJ1-2; D is ambiguous. V lost 2 bases to trimming and J lost 2 bases, with 18 bases between them. There are 16 residues in the CDR3. Germline V gives CDR1 GTSNPN, CDR2 SVGIG (reference sequence). CDR3 nucleotide sequence: TGTGCCTGGAGTCCACGCCCCATAGGAGTCAACTATGGCTACACCTTC. This translates into CAWSPRPIGVNYGYTF.

The DNA for the CDR3 is TGTGCCAGCAGCGGGGGAGCGGGAGTCCGCGAGCAGTACTTC. Translated: CASSGGAGVREQYF. The V gene is TRBV5-4, the J gene TRBJ2-7; 8 nucleotides agree with TRBD2. Germline V gene sequence: CDR1 SGHNT, CDR2 YYREEE (reference sequence). The CDR3 covers 14 residues. J gave up 6 bases and V 4 bases, and 9 bases lay outside the gene matches.

DNA for the CDR3: TGCAGCGTCCTAGCAGTATCCACTGAAGCTTTCTTT. It codes for CSVLAVSTEAFF. This chain links TRBV29-1 with TRBJ1-1; D is undetermined. The CDR3 has 12 amino acids. Germline CDR1 is SQVTM and CDR2 is ANQGSEA. Trimming stripped 6 bases from V and 4 bases from J, with 12 bases between.

This clone was counted only a few times. V gene TRBV2 combines with J gene TRBJ1-5; D remains unclear. Looked up from germline, CDR1 is SNHLY and CDR2 is FYNNEI. V was clipped by 7 bases and J by 4 bases, with 11 bases between them. This CDR3 is 13 amino acids long. The CDR3 bases are TGTGCCAGCAAATCGGCACTAAATCAGCCCCAGCATTTT. This sequence encodes CASKSALNQPQHF.

The J gene is TRBJ2-3, the V gene TRBV7-2; 8 bases line up with TRBD2. J lost 0 bases, V lost 5 bases, and 7 bases had no gene match. The CDR3 has 16 residues. Germline loops: CDR1 SGHTA, CDR2 FQGNSA. CDR3 in DNA: TGTGCCAGCAGCGGAGGACTAGCATCTAGCACAGATACGCAGTATTTT. It specifies CASSGGLASSTDTQYF. Full variable domain (rest looked up from reference TRBV7-2 and TRBJ2-3): GAGVSQSPSNKVTEKGKDVELRCDPISGHTALYWYRQSLGQGLEFLIYFQGNSAPDKSGLPSDRFSAERTGGSVSTLTIQRTQQEDSAVYLCASSGGLASSTDTQYFGPGTRLTVL.